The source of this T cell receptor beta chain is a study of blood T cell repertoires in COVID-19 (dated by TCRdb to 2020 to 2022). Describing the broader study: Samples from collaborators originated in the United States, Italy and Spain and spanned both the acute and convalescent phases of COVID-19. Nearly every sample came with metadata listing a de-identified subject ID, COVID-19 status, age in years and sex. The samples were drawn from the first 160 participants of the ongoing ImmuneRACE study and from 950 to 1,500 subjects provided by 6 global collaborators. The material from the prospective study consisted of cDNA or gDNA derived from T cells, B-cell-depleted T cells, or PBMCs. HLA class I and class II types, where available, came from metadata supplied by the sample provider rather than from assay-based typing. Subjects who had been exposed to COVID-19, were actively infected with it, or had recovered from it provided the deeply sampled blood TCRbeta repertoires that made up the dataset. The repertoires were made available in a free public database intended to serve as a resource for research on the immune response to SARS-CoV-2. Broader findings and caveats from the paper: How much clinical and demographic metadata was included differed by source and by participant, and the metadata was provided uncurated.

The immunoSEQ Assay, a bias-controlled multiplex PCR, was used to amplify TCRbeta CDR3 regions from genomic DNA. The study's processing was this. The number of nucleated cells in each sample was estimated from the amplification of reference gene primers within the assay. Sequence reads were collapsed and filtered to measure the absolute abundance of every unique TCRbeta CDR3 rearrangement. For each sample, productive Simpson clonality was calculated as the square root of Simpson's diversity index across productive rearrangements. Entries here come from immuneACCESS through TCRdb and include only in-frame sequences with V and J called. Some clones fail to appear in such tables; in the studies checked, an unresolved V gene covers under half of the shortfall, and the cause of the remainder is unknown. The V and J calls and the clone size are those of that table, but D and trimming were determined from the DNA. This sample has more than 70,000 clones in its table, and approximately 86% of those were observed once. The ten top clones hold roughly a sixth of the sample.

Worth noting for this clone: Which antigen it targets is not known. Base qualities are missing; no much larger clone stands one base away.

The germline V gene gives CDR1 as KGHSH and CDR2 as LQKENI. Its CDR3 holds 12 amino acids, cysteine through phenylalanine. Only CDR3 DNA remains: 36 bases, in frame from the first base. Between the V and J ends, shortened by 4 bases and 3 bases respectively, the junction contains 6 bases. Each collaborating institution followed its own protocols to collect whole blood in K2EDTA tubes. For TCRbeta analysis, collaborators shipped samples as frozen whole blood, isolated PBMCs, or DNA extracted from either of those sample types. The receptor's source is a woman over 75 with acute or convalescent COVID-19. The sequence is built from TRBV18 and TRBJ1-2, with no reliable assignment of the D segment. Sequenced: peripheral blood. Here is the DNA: TGTGCCAGCTCACTTGAGGACTATGGCTACACCTTC. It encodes CASSLEDYGYTF.